A single sample is the source of the 13 T cell receptor beta chains below, sequenced in a study of T cells in Graves' hyperthyroidism and ophthalmopathy. Amplified TCR beta CDR3 regions came from RNA transcripts. When the TCR CDR3 underwent first-round RT-PCR, the HTBI primer set was used. TCRdb used MiXCR to reprocess the multiplex PCR reads, holding one entry per CDR3 protein. Counted here are approximately 690,000 distinct CDR3 sequences, about 20% occurring once; the ten biggest clones make up roughly 30%. The source material was blood. Source of these receptors: a man between 25 and 39 years old with Graves' ophthalmopathy.

V usage is TRBV18 and J usage is TRBJ2-7; possible D gene TRBD2, 6 bases. In germline, CDR1 is KGHSH, CDR2 LQKENI. Between the trimmed V and J ends, which lost 6 bases and 2 bases, there was a span of 11 bases. The CDR3 is 13 residues long. The CDR3 sequence is CASSGTVAYEQYF. The DNA of the CDR3 is TGTGCCAGCTCTGGGACTGTTGCCTACGAGCAGTACTTC.

This clonotype was observed at least ten times. The genes are TRBV28 and TRBJ1-5; TRBD1 aligns across 9 bases. V lost 7 bases and J lost 2; bases outside the gene matches: 9. This CDR3 contains 16 residues. Germline V gene data show CDR1 as MDHEN and CDR2 as SYDVKM. The CDR3 region is CASTSRDRAGNQPQHF. In nucleotides, the CDR3 is TGTGCCAGCACCTCACGGGACAGGGCAGGCAATCAGCCCCAGCATTTT.

This clonotype turned up a few times. V usage is TRBV11-2 and J usage is TRBJ1-3, with 7 bases matching TRBD1. The germline gives CDR1 SGHAT, CDR2 FQNNGV. The trim removed 5 bases at V and 4 bases at J, leaving 8 bases unmatched. The CDR3 loop spans 15 amino acids. CDR3 nucleotide sequence: TGTGCCAGCAGCGCCCCGGGACAGCTAGGAAACACCATATATTTT. Its protein product is CASSAPGQLGNTIYF.

This clonotype was seen a few times. The DNA of the CDR3 is TGTGCCAGCAGCGCAGACAGGGCAGAGACCCAGTACTTC. It is translated as CASSADRAETQYF. The J gene is TRBJ2-5, the V gene TRBV16; 7 bases are a match to TRBD1. The CDR3 runs to 13 residues. Germline-derived CDR1 and CDR2 are KGHSY and FQNENV. V lost 5 bases to trimming and J lost 4 bases; unmatched junction nucleotides: 4.

This clonotype turned up a few times. The chain is built from TRBV6-6 and TRBJ2-2, with D unresolved. The germline V gene encodes CDR1 MNHNY and CDR2 SVGAGI (reference sequence). The CDR3 extends over 18 amino acids. The germline V and J ends were trimmed by 3 bases and 7 bases, with 24 bases remaining between them. CDR3 nucleotides: TGTGCCAGCAGTTATTCGCAGCATGATTGGGTATCATACGGGGAGCTGTTTTTT. This translates into CASSYSQHDWVSYGELFF.

This clonotype appeared a few times. The rearrangement uses TRBV5-6 and TRBJ2-1; D uncertain. This CDR3 contains 13 residues. CDR1 SGHDT and CDR2 YYEEEE come from the germline V gene. Trimming removed 0 bases at V and 5 bases at J, with 6 bases between. DNA for the CDR3: TGTGCCAGCAGCTTGGAAACAAACAATGAGCAGTTCTTC. It specifies CASSLETNNEQFF.

This chain connects TRBV19 to TRBJ2-1; D possibly uses TRBD1 or TRBD2 (5 bases each). Germline-derived CDR1 and CDR2 are LNHDA and SQIVND (reference sequence). Trimming left V 5 bases short and J 6 bases short, with 14 bases between. The CDR3 has 14 amino acids. DNA for the CDR3: TGTGCCAGTAGTTTAGTTGGGACGTTCAATGAGCAGTTCTTC. Encoded protein: CASSLVGTFNEQFF.

This clonotype has more than one count but fewer than ten. The V gene is TRBV29-1, the J gene TRBJ2-7; no firm D call. The germline V gene encodes CDR1 SQVTM and CDR2 ANQGSEA. The CDR3 consists of 14 residues. Between the trimmed V and J ends, which lost 3 bases and 0 bases, there was a span of 12 bases. CDR3 in DNA: TGCAGCGTTGAGCTGGGATCTAGCTCCTACGAGCAGTACTTC. This translates into CSVELGSSSYEQYF.

The chain is built from TRBV11-1 and TRBJ2-5; 8 positions agree with TRBD1. The junction had 5 bases not matched to a gene; V was cut back by 4 bases and J by 4 bases. This CDR3 comprises 14 residues. Germline V gives CDR1 SGHAT, CDR2 FQDESV (reference sequence). The CDR3 nucleotides read TGTGCCAGCAGCTCAGCTGACAGGGGAGAGACCCAGTACTTC. Protein product: CASSSADRGETQYF.

The V call is TRBV20-1, the J call TRBJ2-1, with TRBD2 matching over 15 bases. V shed 6 bases, J shed 0 bases, and the junction held 3 bases outside the gene matches. The CDR3 has 16 residues. Germline V gene lookup returns CDR1 DFQATT and CDR2 SNEGSKA (reference sequence). The CDR3 protein is CSAGTSGRTSYNEQFF. The CDR3 DNA reads as TGCAGTGCAGGGACTAGCGGGAGGACCTCCTACAATGAGCAGTTCTTC.

CDR3 sequence reads: CASSPDRGQKTQYF. CDR3 coding DNA: TGTGCCAGCAGTCCCGACAGGGGGCAAAAGACCCAGTACTTC. This sequence joins TRBV6-1 and TRBJ2-5, with 10 bases lining up with TRBD1. With 5 bases clipped from V and 6 bases from J, the junction kept 6 bases outside the gene matches. The CDR3 has 14 residues. Germline V CDR1 and CDR2: MNHNS, SASEGT.

The chain has TRBV7-3 and TRBJ2-7, with 10 bases fitting TRBD2. The length of the CDR3 is 15 residues. Trimming removed 5 bases from V and 2 bases from J; junction bases left unmatched: 6. CDR1 and CDR2 (germline): SGHTA, FQGTGA. CDR3 sequence: CASSILAGDAYEQYF. The CDR3 bases are TGTGCCAGCAGCATTCTAGCGGGAGACGCCTACGAGCAGTACTTC.

This clonotype was seen repeatedly, ten times or more. Written as DNA, the CDR3 is TGTGCCAGCAGCTTCAGGCAGGGATCGAAGGAGACCCAGTACTTC. Translating gives CASSFRQGSKETQYF. The chain has TRBV7-8 and TRBJ2-5; D perhaps matches TRBD1 (5 bases). The germline CDR1 and CDR2 sequences are SGHVS and FQNEAQ. The CDR3 loop spans 15 amino acids. Trimming shortened V by 3 bases and J by 5 bases, and 16 bases separated the two germline ends.